These T cell receptor beta chains were read from a single sample in a study of T-cell reconstitution after alpha-beta-depleted transplantation in children. TCRdb reprocessed the PCR reads via MiXCR and lists one record per CDR3 protein. The table has some 300,000 distinct CDR3 sequences, roughly 9.1% seen once; the top ten hold less than 9%. Sequences were derived from PBMCs, sampled before TCRalphabeta/CD19-depleted stem cell transplant. Source of these receptors: a boy in the first two years of life with acute myeloid leukemia, due to receive a stem cell transplant. Each CDR3 is given with its conserved first and last residue. The order of the fields is J gene, clone size, CDR3 length, V gene, D gene, CDR3 DNA, CDR3 protein. D genes are given only for firm matches. Rows may omit the clone size; those that give it use once, few, many or a size class.

j_call: TRBJ1-2; clone_size: few; cdr3_length: 15; v_call: TRBV5-1; d_call: -; cdr3_nt: TGCGCCAGCAGCTTGGGACCTTTTGTCCAAGGGGGCTACACCTTC; cdr3_aa: CASSLGPFVQGGYTF
j_call: TRBJ2-5; clone_size: many; cdr3_length: 15; v_call: TRBV12-3/TRBV12-4; d_call: -; cdr3_nt: TGTGCCAGCAGTTTGCCCGGGTTCCTCCAAGAGACCCAGTACTTC; cdr3_aa: CASSLPGFLQETQYF
j_call: TRBJ2-1; clone_size: few; cdr3_length: 18; v_call: TRBV18; d_call: -; cdr3_nt: TGTGCCAGCTCACGACAAGGGTCGGGACTCGCCTCCTACAATGAGCAGTTCTTC; cdr3_aa: CASSRQGSGLASYNEQFF
j_call: TRBJ2-1; clone_size: few; cdr3_length: 16; v_call: TRBV29-1; d_call: TRBD2; cdr3_nt: TGCAGCGTTGCAACCTCGCGGGAGCGCTTTTACAATGAGCAGTTCTTC; cdr3_aa: CSVATSRERFYNEQFF
j_call: TRBJ1-5; clone_size: many; cdr3_length: 15; v_call: TRBV7-2; d_call: TRBD1; cdr3_nt: TGTGCCAGCACCCGGGACAGGTTTAGCAATCAGCCCCAGCATTTT; cdr3_aa: CASTRDRFSNQPQHF
j_call: TRBJ2-7; clone_size: many; cdr3_length: 14; v_call: TRBV6-5; d_call: -; cdr3_nt: TGTGCCAGCAGTTACGTTCCAGGTTCCTACGAGCAGTACTTC; cdr3_aa: CASSYVPGSYEQYF
j_call: TRBJ2-1; clone_size: many; cdr3_length: 14; v_call: TRBV28; d_call: TRBD2; cdr3_nt: TGTGCCAGCAAGGGGCGACTAGCGGTCAATGAGCAGTTCTTC; cdr3_aa: CASKGRLAVNEQFF
j_call: TRBJ1-2; clone_size: many; cdr3_length: 12; v_call: TRBV7-9; d_call: -; cdr3_nt: TGTGCCAGCAGCTCTCGGGTCTATGGCTACACCTTC; cdr3_aa: CASSSRVYGYTF
j_call: TRBJ2-5; clone_size: -; cdr3_length: 15; v_call: TRBV28; d_call: TRBD1; cdr3_nt: TGTGCCAGCAGTTTATGGGGACAGGGACGGGAGACCCAGTACTTC; cdr3_aa: CASSLWGQGRETQYF
j_call: TRBJ2-5; clone_size: many; cdr3_length: 13; v_call: TRBV12-3/TRBV12-4; d_call: -; cdr3_nt: TGTGCCAGCAGGTTAGGAGGGCCAGAGACCCAGTACTTC; cdr3_aa: CASRLGGPETQYF
j_call: TRBJ2-7; clone_size: few; cdr3_length: 14; v_call: TRBV5-1; d_call: TRBD2; cdr3_nt: TGCGCCAGCAGCTTACCAGCGGGAGGTGACGAGCAGTACTTC; cdr3_aa: CASSLPAGGDEQYF
j_call: TRBJ2-3; clone_size: many; cdr3_length: 15; v_call: TRBV24-1; d_call: -; cdr3_nt: TGTGCCACCAGTGATTTTAAGGACCCGAAGGATACGCAGTATTTT; cdr3_aa: CATSDFKDPKDTQYF
j_call: TRBJ2-3; clone_size: many; cdr3_length: 13; v_call: TRBV12-3/TRBV12-4; d_call: -; cdr3_nt: TGTGCCAGCAGTCCCGGGAACAGAGATACGCAGTATTTT; cdr3_aa: CASSPGNRDTQYF
j_call: TRBJ1-4; clone_size: many; cdr3_length: 14; v_call: TRBV12-3/TRBV12-4; d_call: -; cdr3_nt: TGTGCCAGCAGTTTTTCGGCAGGTGGTGAAAAACTGTTTTTT; cdr3_aa: CASSFSAGGEKLFF
j_call: TRBJ1-2; clone_size: many; cdr3_length: 14; v_call: TRBV5-1; d_call: -; cdr3_nt: TGCGCCAGCAGCTTGCTTGCGTCCTTTGGGGGCTACACCTTC; cdr3_aa: CASSLLASFGGYTF
j_call: TRBJ2-2; clone_size: few; cdr3_length: 11; v_call: TRBV6-2/TRBV6-3; d_call: -; cdr3_nt: TGTGCCAGCAACCAAAACGGGGAGCTGTTTTTT; cdr3_aa: CASNQNGELFF
j_call: TRBJ1-2; clone_size: many; cdr3_length: 16; v_call: TRBV4-2; d_call: -; cdr3_nt: TGTGCCAGCAGCCAGGGACACGGACCGCTAAACTATGGCTACACCTTC; cdr3_aa: CASSQGHGPLNYGYTF
j_call: TRBJ2-7; clone_size: -; cdr3_length: 12; v_call: TRBV5-1; d_call: TRBD1; cdr3_nt: TGCGCCAGCAGCTTGTTGGACAGGGAGCAGTACTTC; cdr3_aa: CASSLLDREQYF
j_call: TRBJ1-1; clone_size: few; cdr3_length: 14; v_call: TRBV6-1; d_call: -; cdr3_nt: TGTGCCAGCACCCGGCAGGGAGCGAACACTGAAGCTTTCTTT; cdr3_aa: CASTRQGANTEAFF
j_call: TRBJ2-5; clone_size: many; cdr3_length: 12; v_call: TRBV24-1; d_call: -; cdr3_nt: TGTGCCACCAGTGGACAGGAAGAGACCCAGTACTTC; cdr3_aa: CATSGQEETQYF
j_call: TRBJ1-5; clone_size: few; cdr3_length: 15; v_call: TRBV20-1; d_call: -; cdr3_nt: TGCAGTGCTTATCCAGACCGAGTCAGCAATCAGCCCCAGCATTTT; cdr3_aa: CSAYPDRVSNQPQHF
j_call: TRBJ2-1; clone_size: many; cdr3_length: 18; v_call: TRBV4-3; d_call: -; cdr3_nt: TGCGCCAGCAGCCAAGATCCGGGACTTTTGAGCTCCTACAATGAGCAGTTCTTC; cdr3_aa: CASSQDPGLLSSYNEQFF
j_call: TRBJ2-5; clone_size: many; cdr3_length: 14; v_call: TRBV4-2; d_call: -; cdr3_nt: TGTGCCAGCAGCCAAGTCTCCAGCGACGAGACCCAGTACTTC; cdr3_aa: CASSQVSSDETQYF
j_call: TRBJ2-3; clone_size: -; cdr3_length: 15; v_call: TRBV5-1; d_call: -; cdr3_nt: TGCGCCAGCAGCTTGTTCGGGGGAAGAAGAGATACGCAGTATTTT; cdr3_aa: CASSLFGGRRDTQYF
j_call: TRBJ1-6; clone_size: few; cdr3_length: 15; v_call: TRBV5-1; d_call: TRBD1; cdr3_nt: TGCGCCAGCAGCTATTCCAGGGGGCGGAATTCACCCCTCCACTTT; cdr3_aa: CASSYSRGRNSPLHF
j_call: TRBJ2-1; clone_size: few; cdr3_length: 15; v_call: TRBV4-2; d_call: -; cdr3_nt: TGTGCCAGCAGCCAAGCGGAGAATCCCCACAATGAGCAGTTCTTC; cdr3_aa: CASSQAENPHNEQFF
j_call: TRBJ2-3; clone_size: many; cdr3_length: 15; v_call: TRBV28; d_call: TRBD2; cdr3_nt: TGTGCCAGCAGGTGGACTAGCGGTTATACAGATACGCAGTATTTT; cdr3_aa: CASRWTSGYTDTQYF
j_call: TRBJ2-7; clone_size: many; cdr3_length: 15; v_call: TRBV5-1; d_call: TRBD1; cdr3_nt: TGCGCCAGCAGACCACGAGGACAGGGTCCCTACGAGCAGTACTTC; cdr3_aa: CASRPRGQGPYEQYF
j_call: TRBJ2-7; clone_size: many; cdr3_length: 13; v_call: TRBV20-1; d_call: -; cdr3_nt: TGCAGTGCTAAGAACGAACTCTCCTACGAGCAGTACTTC; cdr3_aa: CSAKNELSYEQYF
j_call: TRBJ2-2; clone_size: -; cdr3_length: 21; v_call: TRBV11-2; d_call: TRBD1; cdr3_nt: TGTGCCAGCAGCTACCATTTCCGGGACAGGGGGCTCGACGCGAACACCGGGGAGCTGTTTTTT; cdr3_aa: CASSYHFRDRGLDANTGELFF
j_call: TRBJ1-2; clone_size: many; cdr3_length: 11; v_call: TRBV29-1; d_call: -; cdr3_nt: TGCAGCGCTATGGGTTCCTATGGCTACACCTTC; cdr3_aa: CSAMGSYGYTF
j_call: TRBJ1-6; clone_size: many; cdr3_length: 15; v_call: TRBV12-3/TRBV12-4; d_call: TRBD1; cdr3_nt: TGTGCCAGCACCTTACGGGACAGCGCTAATTCACCCCTCCACTTT; cdr3_aa: CASTLRDSANSPLHF
j_call: TRBJ1-1; clone_size: -; cdr3_length: 11; v_call: TRBV20-1; d_call: -; cdr3_nt: TGCAGTGGATACAGGGCTTTCGACGCTTTCTTT; cdr3_aa: CSGYRAFDAFF
j_call: TRBJ2-5; clone_size: -; cdr3_length: 15; v_call: TRBV4-2; d_call: -; cdr3_nt: TGTGCCAGCAGCCAGCCCTCCGGGACACAAGAGACCCAGTACTTC; cdr3_aa: CASSQPSGTQETQYF
j_call: TRBJ2-1; clone_size: -; cdr3_length: 14; v_call: TRBV7-3; d_call: TRBD1; cdr3_nt: TGTGCCAGCAGCCCCTGGACAGGACACAATGAGCAGTTCTTC; cdr3_aa: CASSPWTGHNEQFF
j_call: TRBJ2-2; clone_size: many; cdr3_length: 16; v_call: TRBV7-2; d_call: -; cdr3_nt: TGTGCCAGCAGCGATACCGGACTTCGGGTCACCGGGGAGCTGTTTTTT; cdr3_aa: CASSDTGLRVTGELFF
j_call: TRBJ2-1; clone_size: many; cdr3_length: 13; v_call: TRBV6-1; d_call: TRBD2; cdr3_nt: TGTGCCAACCGCGGGGGATTTGACAATGAGCAGTTCTTC; cdr3_aa: CANRGGFDNEQFF
j_call: TRBJ2-1; clone_size: -; cdr3_length: 15; v_call: TRBV5-1; d_call: -; cdr3_nt: TGCGCCAGCAGCTCTCTAGCGAGGTTTGACAATGAGCAGTTCTTC; cdr3_aa: CASSSLARFDNEQFF
j_call: TRBJ2-3; clone_size: many; cdr3_length: 16; v_call: TRBV7-9; d_call: TRBD1; cdr3_nt: TGTGCCAGCAGCATAACCGGGACAGGTGGTACAGATACGCAGTATTTT; cdr3_aa: CASSITGTGGTDTQYF
j_call: TRBJ2-1; clone_size: many; cdr3_length: 15; v_call: TRBV28; d_call: TRBD1; cdr3_nt: TGTGCCAGCAGTTTAGGACAGGCGGACTTAAGTGAGCAGTTCTTC; cdr3_aa: CASSLGQADLSEQFF
j_call: TRBJ2-7; clone_size: many; cdr3_length: 14; v_call: TRBV5-6; d_call: -; cdr3_nt: TGTGCCAGCAGCGCTGGGACCGCTTCGCGGGAGCAGTACTTC; cdr3_aa: CASSAGTASREQYF
j_call: TRBJ2-7; clone_size: few; cdr3_length: 14; v_call: TRBV28; d_call: TRBD1; cdr3_nt: TGTGCCAGCAAGGTGGGACAGGGGAGAGTGGAGCAGTACTTC; cdr3_aa: CASKVGQGRVEQYF
j_call: TRBJ1-5; clone_size: many; cdr3_length: 15; v_call: TRBV7-2; d_call: -; cdr3_nt: TGTGCCAGCAGCCTCGGACTGTTTAGCAATCAGCCCCAGCATTTT; cdr3_aa: CASSLGLFSNQPQHF
j_call: TRBJ2-1; clone_size: many; cdr3_length: 14; v_call: TRBV2; d_call: -; cdr3_nt: TGTGCCTTCCGGTGGAGTGGCTCCTACAATGAGCAGTTCTTC; cdr3_aa: CAFRWSGSYNEQFF
j_call: TRBJ2-7; clone_size: many; cdr3_length: 17; v_call: TRBV28; d_call: TRBD1; cdr3_nt: TGTGCCAGCAGTTTAAGACAGGGTTTATTTTTTGGATACGAGCAGTACTTC; cdr3_aa: CASSLRQGLFFGYEQYF
j_call: TRBJ2-3; clone_size: many; cdr3_length: 14; v_call: TRBV6-4; d_call: -; cdr3_nt: TGTGCCAGCAGTGAGGGGCTGAGCACAGATACGCAGTATTTT; cdr3_aa: CASSEGLSTDTQYF
j_call: TRBJ1-4; clone_size: many; cdr3_length: 12; v_call: TRBV6-1; d_call: -; cdr3_nt: TGTGCCAGCAGTGAAGTAGGTGAAAAACTGTTTTTT; cdr3_aa: CASSEVGEKLFF
j_call: TRBJ2-5; clone_size: many; cdr3_length: 14; v_call: TRBV24-1; d_call: -; cdr3_nt: TGTGCCACCAGTGATCCCAGGCCGGGGGAGACCCAGTACTTC; cdr3_aa: CATSDPRPGETQYF
j_call: TRBJ2-7; clone_size: many; cdr3_length: 12; v_call: TRBV28; d_call: TRBD1; cdr3_nt: TGTGCCAGCAAGGGGGCTTTTTACGAGCAGTACTTC; cdr3_aa: CASKGAFYEQYF
j_call: TRBJ2-3; clone_size: many; cdr3_length: 12; v_call: TRBV5-1; d_call: -; cdr3_nt: TGCGCCAGCAGCTTGGGGGCAGATACGCAGTATTTT; cdr3_aa: CASSLGADTQYF